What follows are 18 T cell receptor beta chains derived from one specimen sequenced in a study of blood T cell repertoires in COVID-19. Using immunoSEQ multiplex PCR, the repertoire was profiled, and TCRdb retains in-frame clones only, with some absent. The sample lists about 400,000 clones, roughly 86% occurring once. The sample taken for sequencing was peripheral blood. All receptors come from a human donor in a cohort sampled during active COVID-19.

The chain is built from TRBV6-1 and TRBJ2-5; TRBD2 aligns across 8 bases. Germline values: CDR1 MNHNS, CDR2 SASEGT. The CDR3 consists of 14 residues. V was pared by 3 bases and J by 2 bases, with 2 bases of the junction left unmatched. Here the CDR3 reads CASSDPGGQETQYF. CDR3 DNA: TGTGCCAGCAGTGATCCGGGGGGGCAAGAGACCCAGTACTTC.

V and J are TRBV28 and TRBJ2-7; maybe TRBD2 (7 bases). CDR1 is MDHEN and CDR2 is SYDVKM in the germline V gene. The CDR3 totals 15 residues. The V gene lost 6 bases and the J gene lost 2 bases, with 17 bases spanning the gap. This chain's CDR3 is CASSKPGGPTYEQYF. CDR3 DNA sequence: TGTGCCAGCAGCAAGCCCGGGGGGCCGACCTACGAGCAGTACTTC.

The CDR3 bases are TGTGCCAGTAGTGAACGGGACAGGGGAGTTGGGGGGAAAAACATTCAGTACTTC. Amino acid sequence: CASSERDRGVGGKNIQYF. The chain links TRBV19 to TRBJ2-4, with 10 bases matching TRBD1. This CDR3 region has 18 residues. Germline V gene lookup returns CDR1 LNHDA and CDR2 SQIVND (reference sequence). The junction had 14 bases not matched to a gene; V was cut back by 5 bases and J by 4 bases.

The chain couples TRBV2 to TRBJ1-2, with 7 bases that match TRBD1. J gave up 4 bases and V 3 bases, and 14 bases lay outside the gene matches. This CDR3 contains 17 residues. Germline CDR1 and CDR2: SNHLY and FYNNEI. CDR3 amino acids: CASSDGTALPVSYGYTF. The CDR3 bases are TGTGCCAGCAGTGATGGGACAGCGTTACCGGTTTCCTATGGCTACACCTTC. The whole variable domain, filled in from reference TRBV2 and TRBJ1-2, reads EPEVTQTPSHQVTQMGQEVILRCVPISNHLYFYWYRQILGQKVEFLVSFYNNEISEKSEIFDDQFSVERPDGSNFTLKIRSTKLEDSAMYFCASSDGTALPVSYGYTFGSGTRLTVV.

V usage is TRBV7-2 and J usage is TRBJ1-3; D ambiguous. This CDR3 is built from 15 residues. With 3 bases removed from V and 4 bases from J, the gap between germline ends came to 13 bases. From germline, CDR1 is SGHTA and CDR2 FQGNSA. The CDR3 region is CASSLSAASGNTIYF. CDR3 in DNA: TGTGCCAGCAGCTTGTCCGCGGCCTCAGGAAACACCATATATTTT.

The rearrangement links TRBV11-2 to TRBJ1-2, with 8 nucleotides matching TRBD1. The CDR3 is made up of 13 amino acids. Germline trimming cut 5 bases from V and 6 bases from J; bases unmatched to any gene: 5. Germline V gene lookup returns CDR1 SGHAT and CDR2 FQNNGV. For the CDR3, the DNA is TGTGCCAGCAGCCCGGACAGGGATAATGGCTACACCTTC. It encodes CASSPDRDNGYTF.

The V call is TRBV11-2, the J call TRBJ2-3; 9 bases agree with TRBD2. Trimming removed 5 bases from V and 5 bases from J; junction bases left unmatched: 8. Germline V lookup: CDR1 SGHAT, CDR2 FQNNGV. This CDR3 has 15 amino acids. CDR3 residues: CASSPLGGREDTQYF. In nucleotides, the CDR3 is TGTGCCAGCAGCCCCCTGGGCGGGAGGGAAGATACGCAGTATTTT.

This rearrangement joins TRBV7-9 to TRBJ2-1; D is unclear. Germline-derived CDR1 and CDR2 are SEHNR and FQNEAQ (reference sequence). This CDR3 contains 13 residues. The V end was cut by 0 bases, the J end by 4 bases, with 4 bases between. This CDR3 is CASSLAEYNEQFF. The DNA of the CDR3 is TGTGCCAGCAGCTTAGCGGAGTACAATGAGCAGTTCTTC. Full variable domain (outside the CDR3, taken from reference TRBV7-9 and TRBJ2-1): DTGVSQNPRHKITKRGQNVTFRCDPISEHNRLYWYRQTLGQGPEFLTYFQNEAQLEKSRLLSDRFSAERPKGSFSTLEIQRTEQGDSAMYLCASSLAEYNEQFFGPGTRLTVL.

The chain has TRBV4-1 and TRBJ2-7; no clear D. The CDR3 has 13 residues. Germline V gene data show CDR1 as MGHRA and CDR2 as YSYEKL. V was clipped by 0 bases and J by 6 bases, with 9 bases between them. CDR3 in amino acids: CASSQDRVGEQYF. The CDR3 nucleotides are TGCGCCAGCAGCCAAGATAGAGTCGGCGAGCAGTACTTC.

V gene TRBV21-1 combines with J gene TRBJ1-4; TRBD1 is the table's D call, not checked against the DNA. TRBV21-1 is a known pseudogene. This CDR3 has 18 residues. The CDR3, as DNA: TGTGCCAGCAGCGATACTCTAAGACAGAACACAACTAATGAAAAACTGTTTTTT. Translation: CASSDTLRQNTTNEKLFF.

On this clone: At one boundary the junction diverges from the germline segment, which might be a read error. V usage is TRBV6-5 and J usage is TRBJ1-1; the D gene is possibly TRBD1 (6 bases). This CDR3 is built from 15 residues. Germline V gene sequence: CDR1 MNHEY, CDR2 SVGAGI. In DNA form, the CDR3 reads TGTGCCAGCAGTCGGACTGGGCAGGGGTCGTATTTAGTACGCTTT. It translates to CASSRTGQGSYLVRF.

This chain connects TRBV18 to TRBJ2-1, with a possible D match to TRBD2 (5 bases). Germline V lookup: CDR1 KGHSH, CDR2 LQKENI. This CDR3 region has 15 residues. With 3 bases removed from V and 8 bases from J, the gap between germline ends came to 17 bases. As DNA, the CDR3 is TGTGCCAGCTCACCTTTGGCCGTTACGGGATATGAGCAGTTCTTC. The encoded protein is CASSPLAVTGYEQFF.

CDR3 protein: CSASRGHRGLNYGYTF. The CDR3 nucleotides are TGCAGTGCTAGTAGAGGGCACAGGGGGCTTAACTATGGCTACACCTTC. The rearrangement links TRBV20-1 to TRBJ1-2; 9 nucleotides align to TRBD1. The CDR3 is 16 amino acids. After removal of 3 bases from V and 1 base from J, the junction contained 9 bases not matched to a gene. Germline V gives CDR1 DFQATT, CDR2 SNEGSKA (reference sequence).

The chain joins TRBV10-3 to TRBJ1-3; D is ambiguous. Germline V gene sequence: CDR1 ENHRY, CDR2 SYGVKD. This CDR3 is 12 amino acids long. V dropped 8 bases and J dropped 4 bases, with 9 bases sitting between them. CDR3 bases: TGTGCCATCGGACCGGGGGGAAACACCATATATTTT. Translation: CAIGPGGNTIYF.

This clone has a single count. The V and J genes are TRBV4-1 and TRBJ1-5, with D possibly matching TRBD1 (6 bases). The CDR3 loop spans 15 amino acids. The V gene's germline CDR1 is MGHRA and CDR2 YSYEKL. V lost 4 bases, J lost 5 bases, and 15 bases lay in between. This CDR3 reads CASSPLWTDDQPQHF. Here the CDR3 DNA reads TGCGCCAGCAGCCCCCTCTGGACAGATGATCAGCCCCAGCATTTT.

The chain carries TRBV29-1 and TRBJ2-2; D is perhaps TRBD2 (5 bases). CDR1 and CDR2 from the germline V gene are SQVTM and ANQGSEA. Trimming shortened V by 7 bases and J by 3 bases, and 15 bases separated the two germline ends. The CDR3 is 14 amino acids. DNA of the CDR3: TGCAGCGCCGTTGTGGGAGTGGACACCGGGGAGCTGTTTTTT. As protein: CSAVVGVDTGELFF.

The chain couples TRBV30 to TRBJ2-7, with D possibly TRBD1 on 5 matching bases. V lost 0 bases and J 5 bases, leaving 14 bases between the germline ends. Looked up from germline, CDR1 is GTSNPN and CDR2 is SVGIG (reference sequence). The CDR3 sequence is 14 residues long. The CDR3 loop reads CAWSVFQGKDEQYF. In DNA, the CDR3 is TGTGCCTGGAGTGTTTTTCAGGGTAAGGACGAGCAGTACTTC.

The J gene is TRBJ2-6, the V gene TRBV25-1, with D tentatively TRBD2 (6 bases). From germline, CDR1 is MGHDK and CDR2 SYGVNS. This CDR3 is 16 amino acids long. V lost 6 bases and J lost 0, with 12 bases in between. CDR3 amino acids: CASRGGMDSGANVLTF. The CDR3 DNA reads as TGTGCCAGCAGGGGGGGTATGGACTCTGGGGCCAACGTCCTGACTTTC.